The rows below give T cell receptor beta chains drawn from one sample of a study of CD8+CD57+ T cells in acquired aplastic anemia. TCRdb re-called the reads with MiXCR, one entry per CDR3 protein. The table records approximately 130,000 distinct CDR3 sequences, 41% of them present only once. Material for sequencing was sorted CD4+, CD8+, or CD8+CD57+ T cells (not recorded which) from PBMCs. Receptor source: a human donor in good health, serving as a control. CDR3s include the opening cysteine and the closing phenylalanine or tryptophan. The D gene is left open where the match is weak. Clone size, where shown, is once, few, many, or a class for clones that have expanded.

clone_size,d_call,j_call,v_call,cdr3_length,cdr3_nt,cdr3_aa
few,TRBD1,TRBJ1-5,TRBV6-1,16,TGTGCCAGCAGAGAGGGGGACAGGGGGCGAGGCCAGCCCCAGCATTTT,CASREGDRGRGQPQHF
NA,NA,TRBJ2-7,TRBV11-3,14,TGTGCCAGCAGCTTAAGGCGGACCCCCTACGAGCAGTACTTC,CASSLRRTPYEQYF
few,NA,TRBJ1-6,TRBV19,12,TGTGCCAGTAGTGTTGTTGGGTCACCCCTCCACTTT,CASSVVGSPLHF
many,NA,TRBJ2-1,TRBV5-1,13,TGCGCCAGCAGCTTGGGGGATGACAATGAGCAGTTCTTC,CASSLGDDNEQFF
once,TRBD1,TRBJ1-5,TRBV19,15,TGTGCCAGTAGTTTTGGGACAGTCAGCAATCAGCCCCAGCATTTT,CASSFGTVSNQPQHF
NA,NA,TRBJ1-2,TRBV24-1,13,TGTGCCACCAGTGAAACAGGGATCTATGGCTACACCTTC,CATSETGIYGYTF
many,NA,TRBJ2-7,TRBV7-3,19,TGTGCCAGCAGCATAAGAGGAGTTTTCGGGACTCAATACTCCTACGAGCAGTACTTC,CASSIRGVFGTQYSYEQYF
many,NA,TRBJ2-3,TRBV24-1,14,TGTGCCACCAGTGATAGCTCGGGGCCGGATACGCAGTATTTT,CATSDSSGPDTQYF
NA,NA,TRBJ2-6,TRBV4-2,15,TGTGCCAGCAGCCAAGCGGGGCAGGGGGCTATGGGAGGGGCTTTC,CASSQAGQGAMGGAF
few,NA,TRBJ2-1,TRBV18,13,TGTGCCAGCTCACCACTAAATCGGGGGCAGCAGTTCTTC,CASSPLNRGQQFF
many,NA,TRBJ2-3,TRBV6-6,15,TGTGCCAGCAGTTACTCTGGCCAGTTGAGAGATACGCAGTATTTT,CASSYSGQLRDTQYF
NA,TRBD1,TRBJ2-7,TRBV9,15,TGTGCCAGCAGCAAGCACGGGACAGGGGCATACGAGCAGTACTTC,CASSKHGTGAYEQYF
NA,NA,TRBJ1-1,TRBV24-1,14,TGTGCCACCACTCCCGGGTCAGTGAACACTGAAGCTTTCTTT,CATTPGSVNTEAFF
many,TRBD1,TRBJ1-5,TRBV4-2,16,TGTGCCAGCAGCCAAGTGAGGGGACAGGCGAATCAGCCCCAGCATTTT,CASSQVRGQANQPQHF
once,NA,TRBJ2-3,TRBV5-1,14,TGCGCCAGCAGCTTGGGGGGTAGCACAGATACGCGGTATTTT,CASSLGGSTDTRYF
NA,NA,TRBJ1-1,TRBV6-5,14,TGTGCCAGCAGTTACAGGGCCATGAACACTGAAGCTTTCTTT,CASSYRAMNTEAFF
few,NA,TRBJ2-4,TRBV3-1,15,TGTGCCAGCAGCCAAGAACCGTCTGCCAAAAACATTCAGTACTTC,CASSQEPSAKNIQYF
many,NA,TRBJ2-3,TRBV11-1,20,TGTGCCAGCAGCGGGATATACGATCTTACGACAGGCTCTAGCACAGATACGCAGTATTTT,CASSGIYDLTTGSSTDTQYF
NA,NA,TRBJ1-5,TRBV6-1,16,TGTGCCAGCAGCCCCGCGCGAGGGGGATGGAATCAGCCCCAGCATTTT,CASSPARGGWNQPQHF
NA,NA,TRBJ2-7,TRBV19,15,TGTGCCAGTAGTCTTAGGCGGGGACGAACCTACGAGCAGTACTTC,CASSLRRGRTYEQYF
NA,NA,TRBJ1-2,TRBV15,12,TGTGCCACCTCCCCCTATAACTATGGCTACACCTTC,CATSPYNYGYTF
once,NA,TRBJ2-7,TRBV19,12,TGTGCCAGTAGTTCCACCCATGGCGAGCAGTACTTC,CASSSTHGEQYF
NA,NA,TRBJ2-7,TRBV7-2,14,TGTGCCAGCAGTTCGCAGGGGCTATCCTACGAGCAGTACTTC,CASSSQGLSYEQYF
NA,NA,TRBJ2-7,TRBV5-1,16,TGCGCCAGCAGCAGCGGGTCCTCGGCGGACACCTACGAGCAGTACTTC,CASSSGSSADTYEQYF
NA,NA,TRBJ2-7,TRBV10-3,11,TGTGCCATCAGTCTTGAGGACGAGCAGTACTTC,CAISLEDEQYF
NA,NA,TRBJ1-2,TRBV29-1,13,TGCAGCGTACGACAGGAGGAAAACGGGGGCTACACCTTC,CSVRQEENGGYTF
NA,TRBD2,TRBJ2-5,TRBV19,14,TGTGCCAGTAGTATCGGTCGGGGGGGTCACCCCCAGTACTTC,CASSIGRGGHPQYF
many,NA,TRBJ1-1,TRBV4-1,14,TGCGCCAGCAGCCAAGAGGGCAGGGGAACTGAAGCTTTCTTT,CASSQEGRGTEAFF
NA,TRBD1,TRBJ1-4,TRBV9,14,TGTGCCAGCAGTCCCAGGACAGGGGATGAAAAACTGTTTTTT,CASSPRTGDEKLFF
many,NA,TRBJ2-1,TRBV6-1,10,TGTGCCAGCGGAAACAATGAGCAGTTCTTC,CASGNNEQFF
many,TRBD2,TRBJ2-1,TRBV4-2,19,TGTGCCAGCAGCCCCAAACCGGGACTAGCGGGAAGATCCTACAATGAGCAGTTCTTC,CASSPKPGLAGRSYNEQFF
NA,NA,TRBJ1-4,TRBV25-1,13,TGTGCCAGCAGTGAGGAGGCGACGTTAAAACTGTTTTTT,CASSEEATLKLFF
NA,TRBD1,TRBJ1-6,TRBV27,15,TGTGCCAGCAGTTTGACAGGGGGCCTGAATTCACCCCTCCACTTT,CASSLTGGLNSPLHF
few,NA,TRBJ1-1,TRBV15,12,TGTGCCACCCTCGGACCTTACACTGAAGCTTTCTTT,CATLGPYTEAFF
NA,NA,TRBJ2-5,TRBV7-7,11,TGTGCCAGCGGGTCCCAAGAGACCCAGTACTTC,CASGSQETQYF
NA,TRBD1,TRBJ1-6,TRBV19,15,TGTGCCAGTACCGAACTAGGACAGGGGGCTTCACCCCTCCACTTT,CASTELGQGASPLHF